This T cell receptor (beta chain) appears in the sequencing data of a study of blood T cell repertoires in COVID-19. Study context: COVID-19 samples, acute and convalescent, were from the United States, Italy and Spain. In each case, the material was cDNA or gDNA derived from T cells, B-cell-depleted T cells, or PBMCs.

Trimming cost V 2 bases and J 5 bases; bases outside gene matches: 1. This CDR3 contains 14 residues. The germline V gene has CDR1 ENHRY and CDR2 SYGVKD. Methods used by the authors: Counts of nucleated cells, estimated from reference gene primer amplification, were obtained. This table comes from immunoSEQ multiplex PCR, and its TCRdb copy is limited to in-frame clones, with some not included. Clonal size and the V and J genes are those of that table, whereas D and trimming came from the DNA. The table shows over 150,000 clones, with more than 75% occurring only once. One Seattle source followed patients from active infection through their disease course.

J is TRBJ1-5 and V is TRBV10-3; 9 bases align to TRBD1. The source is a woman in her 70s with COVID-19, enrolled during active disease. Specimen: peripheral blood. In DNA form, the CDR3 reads TGTGCCATCAGTGAGGGACAGGGGTATCAGCCCCAGCATTTT. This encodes CAISEGQGYQPQHF.